The clone carrying this TCR beta chain was picked up one time. Its antigen is undetermined. The sample is drawn from a study of identifying expanded T cells in peripheral blood. During the collection period, no donor immune events like infections were recorded. Whole-study findings and limits: Across healthy donors, higher total template counts meant significantly greater roughly 2-week count variance. Roughly 1.2 clones differed between technical replicates, versus approximately 17 and 20 over time.

Sequenced by immunoSEQ multiplex PCR; TCRdb stores in-frame clones only, minus some. The table shows about 100,000 clones, with approximately 90% occurring only once. The germline gives CDR1 SQVTM, CDR2 ANQGSEA. The CDR3 has 15 amino acids. Trimming left V 3 bases short and J 0 bases short, with 12 bases between. This clonotype originated in a person aged 18 to 75 in good health. Sample: blood. This chain connects TRBV29-1 to TRBJ2-1; D possibly matches TRBD1 or TRBD2 (5 bases each). The CDR3 nucleotides are TGCAGCGTTGAGGGTGGGGGAAGCTCCTACAATGAGCAGTTCTTC. Residues: CSVEGGGSSYNEQFF.